These 5 T cell receptor beta chains originate from one sample sequenced in a study of T cell responses to AZD1222 COVID-19 vaccine. Measured with immunoSEQ multiplex PCR; TCRdb has only the in-frame clones, and not every one. The sample lists about 160,000 clones, around 90% occurring once. The specimen was peripheral blood, collected 28 days after the second AZD1222 dose. These receptors originate from an adult who received the AZD1222 COVID-19 vaccine.

The chain links TRBV30 to TRBJ2-1; tentatively, D is TRBD1 (7 bases). Germline loops: CDR1 GTSNPN, CDR2 SVGIG (reference sequence). Trimming stripped 0 bases from V and 10 bases from J, with 16 bases between. This CDR3 contains 14 residues. CDR3 sequence: CAWSVRAQGGEQFF. The CDR3, as DNA: TGTGCCTGGAGTGTAAGGGCGCAGGGGGGAGAGCAGTTCTTC.

The chain links TRBV29-1 to TRBJ2-1; TRBD1 agrees at 9 bases. CDR1 and CDR2 from the germline V gene are SQVTM and ANQGSEA. The CDR3 loop spans 17 amino acids. The J segment lost 0 bases and the V segment lost 6 bases, leaving 12 bases of the junction unmatched. The CDR3 sequence: CSVAGTGHIHSYNEQFF. CDR3 DNA: TGCAGCGTCGCCGGGACAGGGCATATTCACTCCTACAATGAGCAGTTCTTC.

The CDR3, as DNA: TGTGCCTGGAGTAAAAGCGGGAGGGCCCTCGGAAATGAGCAGTTCTTC. This translates into CAWSKSGRALGNEQFF. The chain combines TRBV30 with TRBJ2-1, with TRBD2 identical over 10 bases. Germline lookup yields CDR1 GTSNPN and CDR2 SVGIG (reference sequence). This CDR3 contains 16 residues. Trimming removed 2 bases from V and 7 bases from J; junction bases left unmatched: 11. The full variable domain, rest sourced from reference TRBV30 and TRBJ2-1, is SQTIHQWPATLVQPVGSPLSLECTVEGTSNPNLYWYRQAAGRGLQLLFYSVGIGQISSEVPQNLSASRPQDRQFILSSKKLLLSDSGFYLCAWSKSGRALGNEQFFGPGTRLTVL.

The chain combines TRBV6-5 with TRBJ2-2, with 8 bases identical to TRBD1. CDR3 length: 16 amino acids. Germline CDR1 and CDR2: MNHEY and SVGAGI. The V segment lost 0 bases and the J segment 6 bases; nucleotides outside the gene matches: 6. In DNA form, the CDR3 reads TGTGCCAGCAGTTACTCGTTCAGGGGGCAAGCCGGGGAGCTGTTTTTT. This sequence encodes CASSYSFRGQAGELFF.

The chain recombines TRBV18 with TRBJ2-7, with D hard to call. This CDR3 has 15 residues. V was shortened by 4 bases and J by 4 bases, with 17 bases between the two germline ends. Germline V gene lookup returns CDR1 KGHSH and CDR2 LQKENI. CDR3 coding DNA: TGTGCCAGCTCACAGCCGACGGTGCCCCCTTACGAGCAGTACTTC. Residues: CASSQPTVPPYEQYF.